A selection of T cell receptor beta chains follows, all from one sample in a study of beta chain features in type 1 diabetes. TCRdb's table, derived via immunoSEQ multiplex PCR, lists solely in-frame clones and lacks some. The sample has about 150,000 clones, around 8% seen once. Sequencing was done on a sample of central memory CD4+ T cells from blood. Receptors originate from a man in his late teens or twenties in good health. The CDR3 runs from the conserved cysteine through the conserved F or W. The D gene is left open where the match is weak. Not every row has a clone size; where given, it reads once, few, many or a size class.

>TRBD1|many|TRBV11-1|TRBJ1-2
CASSRTGGGGYTF
TGTGCCAGCAGTCGTACAGGGGGCGGTGGCTACACCTTC
>-|-|TRBV5-5|TRBJ2-2
CASSLVPSGELFF
TGTGCCAGCAGCCTGGTCCCATCCGGGGAGCTGTTTTTT
>TRBD2|-|TRBV5-5|TRBJ2-1
CASSYVAGANNEQFF
TGTGCCAGCAGCTACGTAGCGGGGGCTAACAATGAGCAGTTCTTC
>-|many|TRBV10-3|TRBJ1-2
CAITSPDSNYGYTF
TGTGCCATCACCTCCCCCGACAGCAACTATGGCTACACCTTC
>-|-|TRBV6-5|TRBJ2-7
CASSGLYEQYF
TGTGCCAGCTCGGGACTCTACGAGCAGTACTTC
>TRBD1|-|TRBV28|TRBJ2-7
CASSLTGGIHEQYF
TGTGCCAGCAGTTTGACAGGGGGCATTCACGAGCAGTACTTC
>-|few|TRBV28|TRBJ1-1
CASSRDANTEAFF
TGTGCCAGCAGCCGCGATGCGAACACTGAAGCTTTCTTT
>-|-|TRBV7-2|TRBJ2-7
CASSLGRTSFYEQYF
TGTGCCAGCAGCTTAGGGAGGACTTCGTTCTACGAGCAGTACTTC
>-|-|TRBV7-9|TRBJ2-5
CASSSGPLPETQYF
TGTGCCAGCAGCTCCGGTCCTCTCCCCGAGACCCAGTACTTC
>TRBD2|many|TRBV9|TRBJ2-7
CASSVEGGSSYEQYF
TGTGCCAGCAGCGTAGAGGGCGGGAGCTCCTACGAGCAGTACTTC
>TRBD1|many|TRBV29-1|TRBJ1-1
CSVAGGITEAFF
TGCAGCGTTGCAGGGGGGATAACTGAAGCTTTCTTT
>-|-|TRBV7-3|TRBJ1-2
CASSLGGTSQRGYTF
TGTGCCAGCAGCTTGGGGGGGACATCTCAGCGGGGCTACACCTTC
>TRBD1|few|TRBV6-4|TRBJ2-1
CASSDSVRDRGHNEQFF
TGTGCCAGCAGTGACTCGGTCCGGGACAGGGGCCACAATGAGCAGTTCTTC
>TRBD1|-|TRBV18|TRBJ2-2
CASSPTDRGQGGELFF
TGTGCCAGCTCACCAACGGACAGGGGGCAAGGCGGGGAGCTGTTTTTT
>TRBD2|few|TRBV6-1|TRBJ2-1
CASRRGGGGDEQFF
TGTGCCAGCAGGCGGGGGGGAGGAGGCGATGAGCAGTTCTTC
>TRBD1|-|TRBV5-1|TRBJ2-2
CASSSGTENTGELFF
TGCGCCAGCAGCTCCGGGACAGAGAACACCGGGGAGCTGTTTTTT
>TRBD1|many|TRBV29-1|TRBJ1-1
CSDLTGLGTEAFF
TGCAGCGATCTGACAGGGTTGGGCACTGAAGCTTTCTTT
>-|many|TRBV23-1|TRBJ2-5
CASTKGGEGETQYF
TGCGCCAGCACCAAAGGAGGGGAAGGGGAGACCCAGTACTTC